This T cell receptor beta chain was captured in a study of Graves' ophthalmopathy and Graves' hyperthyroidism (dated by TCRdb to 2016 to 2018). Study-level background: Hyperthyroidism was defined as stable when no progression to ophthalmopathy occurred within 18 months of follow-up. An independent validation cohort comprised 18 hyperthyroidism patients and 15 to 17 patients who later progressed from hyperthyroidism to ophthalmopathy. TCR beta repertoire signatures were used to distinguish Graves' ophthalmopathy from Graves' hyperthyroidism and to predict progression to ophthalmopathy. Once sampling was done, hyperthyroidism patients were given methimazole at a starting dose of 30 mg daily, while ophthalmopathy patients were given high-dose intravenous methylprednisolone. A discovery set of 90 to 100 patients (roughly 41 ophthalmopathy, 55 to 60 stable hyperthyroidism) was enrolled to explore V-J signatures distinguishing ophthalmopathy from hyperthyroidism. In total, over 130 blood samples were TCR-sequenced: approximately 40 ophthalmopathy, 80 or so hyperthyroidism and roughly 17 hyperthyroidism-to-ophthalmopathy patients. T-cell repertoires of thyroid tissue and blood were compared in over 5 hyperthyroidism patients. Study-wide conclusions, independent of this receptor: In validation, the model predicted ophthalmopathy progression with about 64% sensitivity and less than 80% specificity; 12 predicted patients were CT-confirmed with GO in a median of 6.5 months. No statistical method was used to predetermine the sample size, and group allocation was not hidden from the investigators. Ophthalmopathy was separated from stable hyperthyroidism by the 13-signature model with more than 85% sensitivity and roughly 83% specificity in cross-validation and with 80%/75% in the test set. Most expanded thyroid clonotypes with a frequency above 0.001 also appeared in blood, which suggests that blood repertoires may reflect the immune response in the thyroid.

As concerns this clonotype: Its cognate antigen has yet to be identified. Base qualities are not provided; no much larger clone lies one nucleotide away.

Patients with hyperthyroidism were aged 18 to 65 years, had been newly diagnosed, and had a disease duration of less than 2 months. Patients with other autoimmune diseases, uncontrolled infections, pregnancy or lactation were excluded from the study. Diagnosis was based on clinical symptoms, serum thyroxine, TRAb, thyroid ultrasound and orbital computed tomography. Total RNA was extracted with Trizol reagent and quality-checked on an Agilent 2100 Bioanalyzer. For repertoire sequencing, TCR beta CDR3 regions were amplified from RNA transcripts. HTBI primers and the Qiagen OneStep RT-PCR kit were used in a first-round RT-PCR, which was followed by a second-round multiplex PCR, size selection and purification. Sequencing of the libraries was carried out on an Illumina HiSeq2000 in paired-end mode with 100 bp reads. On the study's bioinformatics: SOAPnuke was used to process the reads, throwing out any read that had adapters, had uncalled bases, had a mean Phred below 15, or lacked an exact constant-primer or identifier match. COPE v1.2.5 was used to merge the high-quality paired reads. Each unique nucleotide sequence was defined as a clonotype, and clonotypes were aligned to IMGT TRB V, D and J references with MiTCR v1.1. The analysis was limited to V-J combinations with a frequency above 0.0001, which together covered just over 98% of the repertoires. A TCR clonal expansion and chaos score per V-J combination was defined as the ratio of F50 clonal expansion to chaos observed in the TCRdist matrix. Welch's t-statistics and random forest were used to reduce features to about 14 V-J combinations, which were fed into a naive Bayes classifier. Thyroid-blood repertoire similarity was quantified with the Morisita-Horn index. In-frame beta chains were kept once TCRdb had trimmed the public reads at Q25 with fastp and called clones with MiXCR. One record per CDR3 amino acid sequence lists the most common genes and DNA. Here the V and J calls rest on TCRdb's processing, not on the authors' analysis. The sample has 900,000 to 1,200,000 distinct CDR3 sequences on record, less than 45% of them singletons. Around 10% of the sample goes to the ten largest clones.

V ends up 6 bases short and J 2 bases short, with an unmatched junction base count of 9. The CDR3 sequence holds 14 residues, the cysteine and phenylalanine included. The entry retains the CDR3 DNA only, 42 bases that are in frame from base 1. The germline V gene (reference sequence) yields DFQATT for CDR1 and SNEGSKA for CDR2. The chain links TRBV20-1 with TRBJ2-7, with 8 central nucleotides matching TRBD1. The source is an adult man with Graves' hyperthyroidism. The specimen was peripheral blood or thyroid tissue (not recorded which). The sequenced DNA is TGCAGTGCCAGCAGGGGGCTTGGGCCCTACGAGCAGTACTTC. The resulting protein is CSASRGLGPYEQYF.